The 15 T cell receptor beta chains below were found in one sample sequenced in a study of T cells after yellow fever vaccination. Each CDR3 protein is one row after TCRdb ran MiXCR on the 5' RACE reads. The sample has hundreds of thousands of distinct CDR3 sequences, less than 25% seen once. The sample consisted of PBMCs, taken about 20 days after the first yellow fever vaccination. These receptors originate from a man between 18 and 29 years old who received the YFV17D yellow fever vaccine.

The rearrangement joins TRBV10-3 to TRBJ2-5, with D perhaps matching TRBD1 or TRBD2 (5 bases each). Germline CDR1 ENHRY, CDR2 SYGVKD. Trimming shortened V by 8 bases and J by 5 bases, and 15 bases separated the two germline ends. The CDR3 length is 13 residues. CDR3 bases: TGTGCCATCGCGTGGGGGAGTAGTGAGACCCAGTACTTC. This sequence encodes CAIAWGSSETQYF.

This clonotype has only one observation. This chain uses TRBV9 with TRBJ2-6; 9 bases align to TRBD1. CDR1 is SGDLS and CDR2 is YYNGEE in the germline V gene. CDR3 length: 18 amino acids. The J segment lost 0 bases and the V segment lost 3 bases, leaving 7 bases of the junction unmatched. The CDR3 nucleotides are TGTGCCAGCAGCGGAACCGGGACAGGGAACTCTGGGGCCAACGTCCTGACTTTC. It codes for CASSGTGTGNSGANVLTF.

The rearrangement uses TRBV6-6 and TRBJ2-3; unclear D gene. V lost 0 bases and J 6 bases, leaving 7 bases between the germline ends. Germline V CDR1 and CDR2: MNHNY, SVGAGI (reference sequence). The CDR3 has 13 amino acids. The CDR3 DNA reads TGTGCCAGCAGTTACTCGAAGGCTGATACGCAGTATTTT. Protein: CASSYSKADTQYF.

The V call is TRBV10-3, the J call TRBJ2-3, with 8 bases fitting TRBD2. The CDR3 loop spans 14 amino acids. J was trimmed by 2 bases and V by 6 bases; bases with no gene match: 4. Germline CDR1 reads ENHRY; CDR2 reads SYGVKD. The CDR3 here is CAIRIAGTTDTQYF. The CDR3 nucleotides are TGTGCCATCAGAATAGCGGGGACCACAGATACGCAGTATTTT.

This chain links TRBV12-3 or TRBV12-4 with TRBJ1-5, with D tentatively TRBD1 (5 bases). The CDR3 runs 13 residues. V shed 6 bases and J shed 4 bases, with 10 bases lying between them. The CDR3 protein is CASSAGRNQPQHF. DNA of the CDR3: TGTGCCAGCAGCGCAGGGAGGAATCAGCCCCAGCATTTT.

The chain carries TRBV11-2 and TRBJ2-7, with D possibly matching TRBD2 (7 bases). V was cut by 5 bases and J by 7 bases, with 21 bases left in between. Per the germline V gene, CDR1 is SGHAT and CDR2 is FQNNGV. The CDR3 runs 15 residues. In DNA, the CDR3 is TGTGCCAGCAGCGTATGGCTGGGGGGGGCGGTGGAGCAGTACTTC. It codes for CASSVWLGGAVEQYF.

The chain carries TRBV7-2 and TRBJ2-3; a possible D gene is TRBD2 (5 bases). The CDR3 sequence is 15 residues long. Germline lookup yields CDR1 SGHTA and CDR2 FQGNSA. V lost 0 bases and J 8 bases, leaving 15 bases between the germline ends. In DNA, the CDR3 is TGTGCCAGCAGCTTAGCGAGTCCCCCACTAGTTACGCAGTATTTT. Encoded protein: CASSLASPPLVTQYF. The whole variable domain, remainder taken from reference TRBV7-2 and TRBJ2-3, is GAGVSQSPSNKVTEKGKDVELRCDPISGHTALYWYRQSLGQGLEFLIYFQGNSAPDKSGLPSDRFSAERTGGSVSTLTIQRTQQEDSAVYLCASSLASPPLVTQYFGPGTRLTVL.

The chain combines TRBV6-1 with TRBJ1-1; TRBD1 is a possible D gene (6 bases). V gave up 6 bases and J gave up 4 bases, with 18 bases separating them. Germline CDR1 is MNHNS and CDR2 is SASEGT. The CDR3 is 15 residues long. CDR3 DNA: TGTGCCAGCAGAGGTACAGGGCCCCCCGGCACTGAAGCTTTCTTT. Translation: CASRGTGPPGTEAFF.

There are a few counts of this clonotype. This chain uses TRBV4-2 with TRBJ2-5; no reliable D call. V lost 5 bases to trimming and J lost 2 bases, with 12 bases between them. This CDR3 has 14 residues. Germline values: CDR1 LGHNA, CDR2 YNFKEQ. CDR3 in DNA: TGTGCCAGCAGCTACGGAGTGGAGCAAGAGACCCAGTACTTC. Translating it yields CASSYGVEQETQYF.

The V call is TRBV12-3 or TRBV12-4, the J call TRBJ1-1; D uncertain. The CDR3 totals 13 residues. V shed 6 bases and J shed 8 bases, with 16 bases lying between them. The CDR3 region has the DNA TGTGCCAGCAGCCCCGAGTGGATAGGCGAAGCTTTCTTT. This encodes CASSPEWIGEAFF.

This clonotype showed up just a few times. V and J are TRBV29-1 and TRBJ2-1; D is unresolved. The CDR3 contains 14 residues. CDR1 is SQVTM and CDR2 is ANQGSEA in the germline V gene. The ends were cut back, 3 bases at V and 2 bases at J, with 11 bases in the middle. The CDR3 is CSVDSPGAYNEQFF. The CDR3 bases are TGCAGCGTTGACTCTCCAGGAGCCTACAATGAGCAGTTCTTC.

The chain recombines TRBV5-1 with TRBJ2-3; tentatively, D is TRBD1 (5 bases). With 4 bases removed from V and 3 bases from J, the gap between germline ends came to 15 bases. Germline V gives CDR1 SGHRS, CDR2 YFSETQ. The CDR3 contains 15 residues. Here the CDR3 reads CASSLLDRLTDTQYF. CDR3 coding DNA: TGCGCCAGCAGCCTGCTAGACAGATTGACAGATACGCAGTATTTT. The whole variable domain, remainder taken from reference TRBV5-1 and TRBJ2-3, is KAGVTQTPRYLIKTRGQQVTLSCSPISGHRSVSWYQQTPGQGLQFLFEYFSETQRNKGNFPGRFSGRQFSNSRSEMNVSTLELGDSALYLCASSLLDRLTDTQYFGPGTRLTVL.

The rearrangement uses TRBV6-2 or TRBV6-3 and TRBJ2-3; 7 nucleotides align to TRBD1. V gave up 6 bases and J gave up 0 bases; unmatched junction bases: 6. The CDR3 length is 15 residues. Germline V lookup: CDR1 MNHEY, CDR2 SVGEGT. CDR3 residues: CASSFTGDSTDTQYF. The CDR3 nucleotides read TGTGCCAGCAGCTTTACAGGGGACAGCACAGATACGCAGTATTTT.

In this sample, this clonotype turned up a few times. The V call is TRBV27, the J call TRBJ2-3; the D call may be TRBD1 or TRBD2 (6 bases each). The germline V and J ends were trimmed by 3 bases and 3 bases, with 13 bases remaining between them. Looked up from germline, CDR1 is MNHEY and CDR2 is SMNVEV (reference sequence). The CDR3 is made up of 15 amino acids. The CDR3: CASSLTWGATDTQYF. As DNA, the CDR3 is TGTGCCAGCAGTTTGACCTGGGGGGCGACAGATACGCAGTATTTT.

This clonotype was recorded a few times. The V call is TRBV5-6, the J call TRBJ2-6; D not resolved. Trimming stripped 4 bases from V and 2 bases from J, with 7 bases between. This CDR3 contains 14 residues. Germline assignment: CDR1 SGHDT and CDR2 YYEEEE. CDR3 loop: CASSHGTGANVLTF. In DNA form, the CDR3 reads TGTGCCAGCAGCCATGGGACTGGGGCCAACGTCCTGACTTTC.